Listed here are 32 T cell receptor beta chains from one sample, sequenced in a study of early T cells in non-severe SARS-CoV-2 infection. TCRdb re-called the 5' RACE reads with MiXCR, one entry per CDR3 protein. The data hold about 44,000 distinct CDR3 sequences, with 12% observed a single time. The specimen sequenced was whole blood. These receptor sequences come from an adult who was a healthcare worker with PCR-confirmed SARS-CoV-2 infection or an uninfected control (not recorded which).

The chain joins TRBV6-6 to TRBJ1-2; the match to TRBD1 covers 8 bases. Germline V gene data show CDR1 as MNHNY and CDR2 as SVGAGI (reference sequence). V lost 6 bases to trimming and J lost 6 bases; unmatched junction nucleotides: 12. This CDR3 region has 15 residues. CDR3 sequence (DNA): TGTGCCAGCAGCCTCCCTACGACAGGGGCTCATGGCTACACCTTC. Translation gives CASSLPTTGAHGYTF.

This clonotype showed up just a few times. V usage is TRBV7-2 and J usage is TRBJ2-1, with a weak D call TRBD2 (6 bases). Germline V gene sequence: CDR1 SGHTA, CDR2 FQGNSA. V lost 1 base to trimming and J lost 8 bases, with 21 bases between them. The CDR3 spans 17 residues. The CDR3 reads CASSLGVAGKGWYEQFF. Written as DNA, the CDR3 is TGTGCCAGCAGCTTAGGTGTGGCGGGGAAGGGCTGGTATGAGCAGTTCTTC.

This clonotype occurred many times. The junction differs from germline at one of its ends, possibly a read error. The CDR3 reads CASSLSPGDSYEQYF. The CDR3 DNA sequence: TGTGCTAGCAGCTTATCCCCAGGAGACTCCTACGAGCAGTACTTC. V is TRBV7-7 and J is TRBJ2-7, with D unclear. CDR1 is SSHAT, CDR2 FNYEAQ, per germline (reference sequence). CDR3 length: 15 amino acids.

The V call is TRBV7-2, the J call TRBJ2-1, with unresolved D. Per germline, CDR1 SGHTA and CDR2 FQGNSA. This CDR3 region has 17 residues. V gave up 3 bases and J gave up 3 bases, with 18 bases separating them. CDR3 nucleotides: TGTGCCAGCAGCTTCCGCCCTAGAGAGGCTTTCTACAATGAGCAGTTCTTC. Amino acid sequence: CASSFRPREAFYNEQFF.

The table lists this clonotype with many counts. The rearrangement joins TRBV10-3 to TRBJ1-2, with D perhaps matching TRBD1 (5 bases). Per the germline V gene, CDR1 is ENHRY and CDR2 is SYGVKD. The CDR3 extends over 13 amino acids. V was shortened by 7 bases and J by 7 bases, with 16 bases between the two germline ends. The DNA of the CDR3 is TGTGCCATCACCGGGACTGAAGAGGGTGGCTACACCTTC. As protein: CAITGTEEGGYTF.

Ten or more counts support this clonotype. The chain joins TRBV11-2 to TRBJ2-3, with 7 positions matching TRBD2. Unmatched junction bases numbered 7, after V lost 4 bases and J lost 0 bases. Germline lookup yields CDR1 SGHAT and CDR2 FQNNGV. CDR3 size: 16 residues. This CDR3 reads CASSSGLVISTDTQYF. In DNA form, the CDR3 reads TGTGCCAGCAGCTCCGGACTAGTTATTAGCACAGATACGCAGTATTTT. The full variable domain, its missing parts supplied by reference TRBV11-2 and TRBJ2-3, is EAGVAQSPRYKIIEKRQSVAFWCNPISGHATLYWYQQILGQGPKLLIQFQNNGVVDDSQLPKDRFSAERLKGVDSTLKIQPAKLEDSAVYLCASSSGLVISTDTQYFGPGTRLTVL.

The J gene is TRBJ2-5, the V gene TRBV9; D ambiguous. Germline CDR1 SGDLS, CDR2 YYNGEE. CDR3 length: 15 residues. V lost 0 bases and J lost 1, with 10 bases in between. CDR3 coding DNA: TGTGCCAGCAGCGTAGCTGGGTCCCCCCAAGAGACCCAGTACTTC. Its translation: CASSVAGSPQETQYF.

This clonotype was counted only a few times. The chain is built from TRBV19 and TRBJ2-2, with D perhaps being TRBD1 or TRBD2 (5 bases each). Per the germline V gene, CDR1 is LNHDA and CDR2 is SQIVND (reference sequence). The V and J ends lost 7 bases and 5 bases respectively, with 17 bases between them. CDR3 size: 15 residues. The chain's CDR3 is CASTPWGSLTGELFF. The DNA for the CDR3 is TGTGCCAGTACCCCGTGGGGGAGTCTAACCGGGGAGCTGTTTTTT.

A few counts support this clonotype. This CDR3 reads CASSHTRGLKNIQYF. Here the CDR3 DNA reads TGCGCCAGCAGCCATACAAGGGGGCTAAAGAACATTCAGTACTTC. This chain links TRBV4-1 with TRBJ2-4, with TRBD1 matching over 7 bases. The CDR3 covers 15 residues. In germline, CDR1 is MGHRA, CDR2 YSYEKL. The junction had 9 bases not matched to a gene; V was cut back by 3 bases and J by 7 bases.

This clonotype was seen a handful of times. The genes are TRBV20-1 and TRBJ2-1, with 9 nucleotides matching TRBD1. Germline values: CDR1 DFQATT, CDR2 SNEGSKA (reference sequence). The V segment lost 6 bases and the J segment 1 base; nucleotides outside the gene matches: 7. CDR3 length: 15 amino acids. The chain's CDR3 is CSAVQGAGSYNEQFF. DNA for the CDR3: TGCAGTGCCGTACAGGGGGCGGGGTCCTACAATGAGCAGTTCTTC.

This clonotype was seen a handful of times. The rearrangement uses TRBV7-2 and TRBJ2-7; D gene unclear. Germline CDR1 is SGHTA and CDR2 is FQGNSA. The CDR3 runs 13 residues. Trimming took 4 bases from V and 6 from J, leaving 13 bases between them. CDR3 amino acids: CASSSDNSGEQYF. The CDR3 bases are TGTGCCAGCAGCTCGGATAACTCCGGCGAGCAGTACTTC.

The CDR3 DNA sequence: TGTGCCAGCAGTCAAAGGGGGTCCTCCCCATCCCTCTACGAGCAGTACTTC. This sequence encodes CASSQRGSSPSLYEQYF. This sequence joins TRBV6-2 or TRBV6-3 and TRBJ2-7; maybe TRBD1 (6 bases). The germline CDR1 and CDR2 sequences are MNHEY and SVGEGT. The CDR3 runs to 17 residues. The V end lost 5 bases, the J end lost 3 bases, and 23 bases lay between the germline ends.

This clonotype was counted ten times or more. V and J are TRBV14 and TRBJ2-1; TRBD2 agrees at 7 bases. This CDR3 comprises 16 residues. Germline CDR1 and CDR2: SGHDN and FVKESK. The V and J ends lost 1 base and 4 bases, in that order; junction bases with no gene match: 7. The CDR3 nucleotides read TGTGCCAGCAGCCAAGCGGCTAGCGGACGGTACAATGAGCAGTTCTTC. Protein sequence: CASSQAASGRYNEQFF.

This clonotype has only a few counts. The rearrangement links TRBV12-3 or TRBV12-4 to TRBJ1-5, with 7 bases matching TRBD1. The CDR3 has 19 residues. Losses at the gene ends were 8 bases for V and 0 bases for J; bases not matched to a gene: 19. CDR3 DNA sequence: TGTGCCAGCCACTCCGGGAGAGCAGGGGGAACTTATAGCAATCAGCCCCAGCATTTT. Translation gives CASHSGRAGGTYSNQPQHF.

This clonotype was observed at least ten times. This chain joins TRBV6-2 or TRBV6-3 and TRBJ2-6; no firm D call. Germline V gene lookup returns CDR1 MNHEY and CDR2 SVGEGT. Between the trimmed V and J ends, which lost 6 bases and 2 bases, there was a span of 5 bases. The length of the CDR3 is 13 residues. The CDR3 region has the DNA TGTGCCAGCAGGGGTCCTGGGGCCAACGTCCTGACTTTC. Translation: CASRGPGANVLTF.

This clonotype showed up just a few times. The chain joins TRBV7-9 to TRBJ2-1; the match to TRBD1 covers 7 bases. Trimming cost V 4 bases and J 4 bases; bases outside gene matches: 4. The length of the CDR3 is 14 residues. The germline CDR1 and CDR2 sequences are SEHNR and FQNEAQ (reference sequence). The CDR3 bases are TGTGCCAGCAGCTACGGGACAGAGTACAATGAGCAGTTCTTC. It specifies CASSYGTEYNEQFF.

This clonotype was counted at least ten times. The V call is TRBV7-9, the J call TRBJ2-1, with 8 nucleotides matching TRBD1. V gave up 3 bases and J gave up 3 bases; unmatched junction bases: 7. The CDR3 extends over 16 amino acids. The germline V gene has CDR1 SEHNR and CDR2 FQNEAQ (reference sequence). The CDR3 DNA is TGTGCCAGCAGCTTCTCGACAGGGGCCAGCTACAATGAGCAGTTCTTC. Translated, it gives CASSFSTGASYNEQFF.

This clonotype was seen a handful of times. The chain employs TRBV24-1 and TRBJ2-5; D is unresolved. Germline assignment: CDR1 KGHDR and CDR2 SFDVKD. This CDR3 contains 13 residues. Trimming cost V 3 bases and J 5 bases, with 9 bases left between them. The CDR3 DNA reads TGTGCCACCAGTGATCATCGGTTGGAGACCCAGTACTTC. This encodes CATSDHRLETQYF.

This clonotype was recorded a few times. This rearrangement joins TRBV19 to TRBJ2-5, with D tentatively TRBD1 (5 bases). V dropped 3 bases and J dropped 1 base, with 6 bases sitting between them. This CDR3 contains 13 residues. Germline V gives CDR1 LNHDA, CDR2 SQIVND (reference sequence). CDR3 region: CASSMGLQETQYF. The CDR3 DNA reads TGTGCCAGTAGTATGGGGCTCCAAGAGACCCAGTACTTC. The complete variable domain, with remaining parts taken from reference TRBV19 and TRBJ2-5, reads DGGITQSPKYLFRKEGQNVTLSCEQNLNHDAMYWYRQDPGQGLRLIYYSQIVNDFQKGDIAEGYSVSREKKESFPLTVTSAQKNPTAFYLCASSMGLQETQYFGPGTRLLVL.

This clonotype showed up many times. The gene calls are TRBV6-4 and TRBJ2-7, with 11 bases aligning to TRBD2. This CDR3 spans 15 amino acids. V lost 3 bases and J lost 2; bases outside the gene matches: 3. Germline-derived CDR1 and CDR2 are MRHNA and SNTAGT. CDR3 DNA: TGTGCCAGCAGTGAGCTAGCGGGGGGCACCTACGAGCAGTACTTC. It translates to CASSELAGGTYEQYF.

The chain's CDR3 is CASSQGGAGANVLTF. The CDR3 DNA is TGTGCCAGCAGCCAAGGAGGAGCTGGGGCCAACGTCCTGACTTTC. This rearrangement joins TRBV4-2 to TRBJ2-6, with D hard to call. The V gene lost 1 base and the J gene lost 2 bases, with 6 bases spanning the gap. The CDR3 loop spans 15 amino acids. CDR1 is LGHNA and CDR2 is YNFKEQ in the germline V gene.

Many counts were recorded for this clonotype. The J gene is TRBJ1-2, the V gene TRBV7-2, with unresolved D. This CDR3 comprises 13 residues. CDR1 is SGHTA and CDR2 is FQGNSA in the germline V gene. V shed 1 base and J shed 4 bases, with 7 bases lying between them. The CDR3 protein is CASSLEQIYGYTF. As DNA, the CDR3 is TGTGCCAGCAGCTTAGAACAGATCTATGGCTACACCTTC. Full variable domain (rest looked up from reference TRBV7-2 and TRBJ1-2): GAGVSQSPSNKVTEKGKDVELRCDPISGHTALYWYRQSLGQGLEFLIYFQGNSAPDKSGLPSDRFSAERTGGSVSTLTIQRTQQEDSAVYLCASSLEQIYGYTFGSGTRLTVV.

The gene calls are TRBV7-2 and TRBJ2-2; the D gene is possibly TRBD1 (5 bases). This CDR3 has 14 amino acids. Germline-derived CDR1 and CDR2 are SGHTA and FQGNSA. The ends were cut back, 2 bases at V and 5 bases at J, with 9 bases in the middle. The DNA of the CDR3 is TGTGCCAGCAGCTTAATCGCAGGGACCGGGGAGCTGTTTTTT. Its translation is CASSLIAGTGELFF.

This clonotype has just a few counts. The DNA of the CDR3 is TGCAGTGCTAGATCGTTCCGGGACTCCGCCTACAATGAGCAGTTCTTC. Encoded protein: CSARSFRDSAYNEQFF. The rearrangement joins TRBV20-1 to TRBJ2-1, with D possibly TRBD2 on 6 matching bases. Germline CDR1 reads DFQATT; CDR2 reads SNEGSKA (reference sequence). Trimming took 2 bases from V and 2 from J, leaving 16 bases between them. The CDR3 runs to 16 residues.

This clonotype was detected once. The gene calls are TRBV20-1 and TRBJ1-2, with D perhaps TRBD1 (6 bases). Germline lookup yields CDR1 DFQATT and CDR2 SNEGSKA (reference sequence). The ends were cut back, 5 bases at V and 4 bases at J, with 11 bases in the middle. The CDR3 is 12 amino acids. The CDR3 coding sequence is TGCAGTGCTCTGGACAGCCCCTATGGCTACACCTTC. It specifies CSALDSPYGYTF.

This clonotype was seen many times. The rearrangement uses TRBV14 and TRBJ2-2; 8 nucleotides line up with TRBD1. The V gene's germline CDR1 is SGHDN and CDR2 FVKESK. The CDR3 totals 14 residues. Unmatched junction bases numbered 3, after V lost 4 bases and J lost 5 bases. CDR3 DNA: TGTGCCAGCAGCCCCCGGACAGGGACCGGGGAGCTGTTTTTT. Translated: CASSPRTGTGELFF.

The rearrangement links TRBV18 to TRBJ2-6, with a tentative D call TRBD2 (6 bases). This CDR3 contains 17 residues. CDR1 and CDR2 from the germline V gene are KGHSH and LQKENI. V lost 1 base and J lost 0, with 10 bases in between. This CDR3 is CASSPRRASSGANVLTF. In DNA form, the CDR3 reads TGTGCCAGCTCACCACGGAGGGCGTCCTCTGGGGCCAACGTCCTGACTTTC.

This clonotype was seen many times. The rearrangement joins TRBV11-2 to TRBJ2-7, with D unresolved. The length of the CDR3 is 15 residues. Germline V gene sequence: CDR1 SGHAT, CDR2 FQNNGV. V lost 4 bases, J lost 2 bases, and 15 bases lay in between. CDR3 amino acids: CASSYDLYSAYEQYF. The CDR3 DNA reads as TGTGCCAGCAGCTACGACCTTTATTCCGCCTACGAGCAGTACTTC.

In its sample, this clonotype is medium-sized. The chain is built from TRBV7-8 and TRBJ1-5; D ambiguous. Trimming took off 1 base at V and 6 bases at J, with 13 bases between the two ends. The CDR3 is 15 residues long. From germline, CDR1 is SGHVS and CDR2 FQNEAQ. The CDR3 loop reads CASSLDAGGGQPQHF. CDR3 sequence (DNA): TGTGCCAGCAGCTTAGATGCGGGAGGCGGTCAGCCCCAGCATTTT.

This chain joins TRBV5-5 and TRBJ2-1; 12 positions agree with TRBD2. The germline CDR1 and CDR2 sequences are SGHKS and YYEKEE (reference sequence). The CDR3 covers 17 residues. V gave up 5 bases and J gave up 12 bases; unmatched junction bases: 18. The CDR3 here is CASRPVAGLAGPVRQFF. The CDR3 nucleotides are TGTGCCAGCAGGCCGGTAGCGGGACTAGCGGGTCCGGTAAGGCAGTTCTTC.

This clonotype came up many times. Here the CDR3 DNA reads TGTGCCAGCAGTTTACTGGGCCAGAAAGAGACCCAGTACTTC. Its translation is CASSLLGQKETQYF. The J gene is TRBJ2-5, the V gene TRBV27; D not certain. V was shortened by 2 bases and J by 3 bases, with 10 bases between the two germline ends. Looked up from germline, CDR1 is MNHEY and CDR2 is SMNVEV (reference sequence). The CDR3 runs to 14 residues.

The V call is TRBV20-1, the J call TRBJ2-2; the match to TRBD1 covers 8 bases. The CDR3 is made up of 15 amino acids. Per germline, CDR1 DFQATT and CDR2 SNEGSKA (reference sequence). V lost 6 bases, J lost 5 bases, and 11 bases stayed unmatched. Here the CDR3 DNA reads TGCAGTGCCCCAGGGGGCCCGGCTACGACCGGGGAGCTGTTTTTT. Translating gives CSAPGGPATTGELFF.